The 30 T cell receptor beta chains presented below share a single source sample, sequenced in a study of response to subunit inactivated influenza vaccine. TCRdb reanalysed the RT-PCR reads using MiXCR and keeps one entry per CDR3 protein. Of about 160,000 distinct CDR3 sequences listed, around 11% were seen once; the top ten hold about a third. The material was CD8+ T cells sorted from PBMCs, obtained roughly 24 months after vaccination. The source of these receptors is a man between 50 and 69 years old who received an inactivated influenza vaccine.

In its sample, this clonotype was seen many times. The gene calls are TRBV12-3 or TRBV12-4 and TRBJ2-5; 8 positions agree with TRBD2. This CDR3 spans 15 amino acids. With 1 base clipped from V and 4 bases from J, the junction kept 5 bases outside the gene matches. In DNA form, the CDR3 reads TGTGCCAGCAGTTTAGACATTAGCGGGACAGAGACCCAGTACTTC. Its translation is CASSLDISGTETQYF.

V and J are TRBV9 and TRBJ2-3; perhaps D is TRBD1 or TRBD2 (5 bases each). Germline CDR1 and CDR2: SGDLS and YYNGEE. The CDR3 runs to 14 residues. With 3 bases removed from V and 4 bases from J, the gap between germline ends came to 12 bases. CDR3 sequence reads: CASSATVGADTQYF. The CDR3 nucleotides are TGTGCCAGCAGCGCGACGGTGGGGGCAGATACGCAGTATTTT.

CDR3 DNA: TGTGCCAGCAGCCAAGTTTTGTCCTGGACTAGCGGCACATACAATGAGCAGTTCTTC. Amino acid sequence: CASSQVLSWTSGTYNEQFF. The chain links TRBV4-2 to TRBJ2-1; 10 bases are shared with TRBD2. The length of the CDR3 is 19 residues. V was pared by 1 base and J by 4 bases, with 13 bases of the junction left unmatched. The germline V gene encodes CDR1 LGHNA and CDR2 YNFKEQ.

This clonotype has a count of ten or more. The gene calls are TRBV4-3 and TRBJ2-7; D unclear. The CDR3 has 15 residues. Looked up from germline, CDR1 is LGHNA and CDR2 is YSLEER. Trimming pared 0 bases from V and 2 bases from J, leaving 11 bases between. The CDR3 DNA reads TGCGCCAGCAGCCAAGACTGGGCCGATACCTACGAGCAGTACTTC. Protein: CASSQDWADTYEQYF.

This chain links TRBV7-9 with TRBJ2-7; a possible D gene is TRBD1 (6 bases). This CDR3 comprises 15 residues. V was trimmed by 1 base and J by 1 base, leaving 11 bases between them. Germline CDR1 SEHNR, CDR2 FQNEAQ (reference sequence). In nucleotides, the CDR3 is TGTGCCAGCAGCTTAGGCAGGGGCCATTCCTACGAGCAGTACTTC. It specifies CASSLGRGHSYEQYF. The variable domain in full, completed from reference TRBV7-9 and TRBJ2-7, reads DTGVSQNPRHKITKRGQNVTFRCDPISEHNRLYWYRQTLGQGPEFLTYFQNEAQLEKSRLLSDRFSAERPKGSFSTLEIQRTEQGDSAMYLCASSLGRGHSYEQYFGPGTRLTVT.

This clonotype was picked up a small number of times. V is TRBV4-3 and J is TRBJ1-1; D unclear. CDR3 length: 18 residues. Germline-derived CDR1 and CDR2 are LGHNA and YSLEER. V lost 1 base to trimming and J lost 1 base, with 19 bases between them. The chain's CDR3 is CASSQVVGLGSWNTEAFF. In DNA form, the CDR3 reads TGCGCCAGCAGCCAAGTAGTAGGGCTCGGGAGTTGGAACACTGAAGCTTTCTTT.

This clonotype was seen only a few times. The chain has TRBV6-5 and TRBJ2-7; unclear D gene. The ends were cut back, 4 bases at V and 0 bases at J, with 10 bases in the middle. The CDR3 is made up of 14 amino acids. Germline lookup yields CDR1 MNHEY and CDR2 SVGAGI. CDR3 region: CASSSLGSSYEQYF. The DNA of the CDR3 is TGTGCCAGCAGTTCATTAGGAAGCTCCTACGAGCAGTACTTC.

This clonotype was picked up a small number of times. V is TRBV4-3 and J is TRBJ2-1, with 12 bases that match TRBD2. Per germline, CDR1 LGHNA and CDR2 YSLEER. CDR3 length: 16 amino acids. V was clipped by 2 bases and J by 4 bases; unmatched bases: 3. CDR3 loop: CASSQSSGGAYNEQFF. In DNA form, the CDR3 reads TGCGCCAGCAGCCAATCTAGCGGGGGGGCATACAATGAGCAGTTCTTC.

This clonotype was observed at least ten times. The V and J genes are TRBV5-1 and TRBJ1-1; D is ambiguous. With 0 bases removed from V and 4 bases from J, the gap between germline ends came to 13 bases. Germline CDR1 SGHRS, CDR2 YFSETQ. The CDR3 consists of 15 residues. CDR3 protein: CASSLVIGGSTEAFF. The CDR3 coding sequence is TGCGCCAGCAGCTTGGTTATCGGTGGGAGCACTGAAGCTTTCTTT. Drawing the rest from reference TRBV5-1 and TRBJ1-1, the complete variable domain is KAGVTQTPRYLIKTRGQQVTLSCSPISGHRSVSWYQQTPGQGLQFLFEYFSETQRNKGNFPGRFSGRQFSNSRSEMNVSTLELGDSALYLCASSLVIGGSTEAFFGQGTRLTVV.

This clonotype occurred many times. The rearrangement links TRBV7-6 to TRBJ1-1; no definite D call. V gave up 7 bases and J gave up 1 base, with 16 bases separating them. Germline assignment: CDR1 SGHVS and CDR2 FNYEAQ. This CDR3 is built from 15 residues. The CDR3 spells CASTQLTLPNTEAFF. CDR3 nucleotide sequence: TGTGCCAGCACCCAGCTTACGTTACCGAACACTGAAGCTTTCTTT.

Only one count was recorded for this clonotype. The rearrangement links TRBV7-6 to TRBJ2-2, with 8 nucleotides matching TRBD1. This CDR3 is built from 15 residues. V trimming: 3 bases; J trimming: 6 bases; junction bases outside the gene matches: 6. CDR1 is SGHVS, CDR2 FNYEAQ, per germline. CDR3 residues: CASSLEDRGAGELFF. The CDR3 nucleotides are TGTGCCAGCAGCTTGGAAGACAGGGGTGCCGGGGAGCTGTTTTTT.

The table lists this clonotype with a few counts. This chain connects TRBV4-2 to TRBJ2-5; 14 bases map to TRBD2. Germline V gives CDR1 LGHNA, CDR2 YNFKEQ. The trim removed 4 bases at V and 2 bases at J, leaving 3 bases unmatched. The CDR3 is 16 residues long. For the CDR3, the DNA is TGTGCCAGCAGCCGGGGACTAGCGGGAGTACAAGAGACCCAGTACTTC. Protein sequence: CASSRGLAGVQETQYF.

This clonotype was seen ten or more times. The chain employs TRBV27 and TRBJ2-7; no reliable D call. V lost 3 bases and J 3 bases, leaving 9 bases between the germline ends. CDR3 length equals 13 residues. Germline CDR1 and CDR2: MNHEY and SMNVEV (reference sequence). The CDR3 DNA reads as TGTGCCAGCAGTTTCCGGACCGACTACGAGCAGTACTTC. Protein: CASSFRTDYEQYF.

The chain couples TRBV6-2 or TRBV6-3 to TRBJ1-5, with TRBD1 matching 7 bases. Germline V lookup: CDR1 MNHEY, CDR2 SVGEGT. Trimming cost V 4 bases and J 3 bases; bases outside gene matches: 3. The CDR3 runs to 14 residues. DNA of the CDR3: TGTGCCAGCAGTTCGACAGGGTTCAATCAGCCCCAGCATTTT. Translated, it gives CASSSTGFNQPQHF.

This clonotype was seen repeatedly, ten times or more. This sequence joins TRBV4-2 and TRBJ2-1, with 7 bases matching TRBD1. After removal of 3 bases from V and 9 bases from J, the junction contained 11 bases not matched to a gene. Germline CDR1 and CDR2: LGHNA and YNFKEQ. This CDR3 is built from 15 residues. CDR3 nucleotide sequence: TGTGCCAGCAGCCAGGCTGGGACAGACTTGGTTGAGCAGTTCTTC. This gives the protein CASSQAGTDLVEQFF.

This clonotype turned up a few times. A clone one base away is much larger, so this may be a read error. The V gene is TRBV20-1, the J gene TRBJ2-7; the match to TRBD2 covers 10 bases. CDR1 DFQATT and CDR2 SNEGSKA come from the germline V gene (reference sequence). The CDR3 loop spans 17 amino acids. This CDR3 is CCAREDGPAGGSYEQYF. DNA of the CDR3: TGCTGTGCTAGAGAAGACGGGCCAGCGGGAGGGAGCTACGAGCAGTACTTC.

This clonotype has more than one count but fewer than ten. The CDR3 DNA sequence: TGTGCCAGCAGCTTAGATCGGTACCTTACTAACTATGGCTACACCTTC. Amino acids: CASSLDRYLTNYGYTF. The chain links TRBV13 to TRBJ1-2; D is undetermined. Germline CDR1 PRHDT, CDR2 FYEKMQ (reference sequence). With 1 base removed from V and 0 bases from J, the gap between germline ends came to 12 bases. The CDR3 consists of 16 residues.

This clonotype came up a few times. The chain joins TRBV20-1 to TRBJ2-3; D perhaps matches TRBD2 (6 bases). V was cut by 4 bases and J by 6 bases, with 20 bases left in between. Germline assignment: CDR1 DFQATT and CDR2 SNEGSKA (reference sequence). The CDR3 runs to 15 residues. This CDR3 reads CSANRDFRWGDTQYF. Written as DNA, the CDR3 is TGCAGTGCTAATCGGGACTTTCGGTGGGGGGATACGCAGTATTTT.

The chain links TRBV4-3 to TRBJ1-2, with D tentatively TRBD1 (5 bases). Germline assignment: CDR1 LGHNA and CDR2 YSLEER. V lost 0 bases and J 6 bases, leaving 14 bases between the germline ends. The CDR3 consists of 15 residues. The CDR3: CASSQDWGREDGYTF. The DNA for the CDR3 is TGCGCCAGCAGCCAAGATTGGGGCAGGGAGGATGGCTACACCTTC.

This clonotype was found many times. DNA of the CDR3: TGTGCCAGCAGTACAGGGGGCGCCGAGACCCAGTACTTC. Its protein product is CASSTGGAETQYF. The gene calls are TRBV12-3 or TRBV12-4 and TRBJ2-5; 9 bases are a match to TRBD1. Unmatched junction bases numbered 3, after V lost 5 bases and J lost 5 bases. This CDR3 is 13 amino acids long.

J is TRBJ2-1 and V is TRBV15, with TRBD2 matching over 13 bases. CDR1 is LNHNV and CDR2 is YYDKDF in the germline V gene (reference sequence). After removal of 0 bases from V and 6 bases from J, the junction contained 5 bases not matched to a gene. The CDR3 contains 17 residues. Here the CDR3 DNA reads TGTGCCACCAGCAGAGATCAGGGGACTAGCGGGATCAATGAGCAGTTCTTC. It yields the protein CATSRDQGTSGINEQFF.

The table lists this clonotype with many counts. This chain connects TRBV29-1 to TRBJ1-1, with a possible D match to TRBD1 (5 bases). The germline CDR1 and CDR2 sequences are SQVTM and ANQGSEA. The CDR3 has 14 residues. V was cut by 1 base and J by 4 bases, with 13 bases left in between. CDR3 DNA sequence: TGCAGCGTTGAAGCGGCAGGGATAGGCACTGAAGCTTTCTTT. Amino acids: CSVEAAGIGTEAFF.

The chain joins TRBV2 to TRBJ1-5; no firm D call. Per the germline V gene, CDR1 is SNHLY and CDR2 is FYNNEI. V was shortened by 1 base and J by 0 bases, with 10 bases between the two germline ends. The CDR3 spans 16 residues. This CDR3 is CASSEGRHYSNQPQHF. CDR3 DNA: TGTGCCAGCAGTGAAGGCAGACATTATAGCAATCAGCCCCAGCATTTT.

The sample holds many counts of this clonotype. The chain links TRBV6-5 to TRBJ2-1; either TRBD1 or TRBD2 may supply D (5 bases each). The CDR3 loop spans 16 amino acids. CDR1 MNHEY and CDR2 SVGAGI come from the germline V gene. Trimming removed 2 bases from V and 4 bases from J, with 15 bases in between. This CDR3 is CASSYRIRDAYNEQFF. Written as DNA, the CDR3 is TGTGCCAGCAGTTACCGGATACGGGACGCATACAATGAGCAGTTCTTC.

The gene calls are TRBV7-9 and TRBJ2-1, with 7 bases that match TRBD2. Germline V gene lookup returns CDR1 SEHNR and CDR2 FQNEAQ (reference sequence). V dropped 8 bases and J dropped 7; count of bases not matched to a gene: 5. The CDR3 length is 12 residues. The chain's CDR3 is CASPWGGNEQFF. In nucleotides, the CDR3 is TGTGCCAGCCCCTGGGGGGGGAATGAGCAGTTCTTC.

This clonotype occurred a few times. The rearrangement links TRBV6-5 to TRBJ2-7; 7 bases map to TRBD2. The V gene's germline CDR1 is MNHEY and CDR2 SVGAGI. The CDR3 length is 13 residues. The V gene end was trimmed by 3 bases and the J gene end by 2 bases; junction bases not matched to a gene: 1. CDR3 coding DNA: TGTGCCAGCAGTTATGCGGGAGCCTACGAGCAGTACTTC. The encoded protein is CASSYAGAYEQYF.

In DNA form, the CDR3 reads TGTGCCAGCAGTGAAAGCTCCAGACAGGGAAGCAATCAGCCCCAGCATTTT. It specifies CASSESSRQGSNQPQHF. The chain is built from TRBV6-1 and TRBJ1-5; 7 positions agree with TRBD1. The germline gives CDR1 MNHNS, CDR2 SASEGT. The CDR3 contains 17 residues. V dropped 2 bases and J dropped 1; count of bases not matched to a gene: 8.

With regard to this clonotype: Relative to the germline gene, one junction end is altered; a read error may explain this. This sequence joins TRBV12-3 or TRBV12-4 and TRBJ1-5; D gene ambiguous. The CDR3 spans 14 residues. The CDR3 loop is CASSPTALYQPQHF. In nucleotides, the CDR3 is TGTGCTAGCAGTCCCACGGCCCTTTATCAGCCCCAGCATTTT.

This clonotype was seen more than once but under ten times. The V call is TRBV5-1, the J call TRBJ2-7, with a possible D match to TRBD1 (5 bases). V was cut by 0 bases and J by 2 bases, with 9 bases left in between. The CDR3 runs to 14 residues. CDR1 and CDR2 (germline): SGHRS, YFSETQ. The CDR3 protein is CASSLDVGAYEQYF. The CDR3 DNA reads as TGCGCCAGCAGCTTGGACGTAGGGGCCTACGAGCAGTACTTC. The whole variable domain, remainder taken from reference TRBV5-1 and TRBJ2-7, is KAGVTQTPRYLIKTRGQQVTLSCSPISGHRSVSWYQQTPGQGLQFLFEYFSETQRNKGNFPGRFSGRQFSNSRSEMNVSTLELGDSALYLCASSLDVGAYEQYFGPGTRLTVT.

The table lists this clonotype with many counts. This chain connects TRBV7-9 to TRBJ2-7, with TRBD2 matching over 9 bases. The V and J ends lost 4 bases and 1 base, in that order; junction bases with no gene match: 11. Germline V lookup: CDR1 SEHNR, CDR2 FQNEAQ (reference sequence). CDR3 size: 17 residues. CDR3 sequence: CASSSTRTSASSYEQYF. In DNA, the CDR3 is TGTGCCAGCAGCTCTACCCGGACTAGCGCGTCTTCCTACGAGCAGTACTTC.